Each of the 4 T cell receptor beta chains below was sequenced from the same sample in a study of cytomegalovirus exposure and HLA in healthy donors (dated by TCRdb to about 2017). The library was built by means of the immunoSEQ multiplex PCR assay. For the multiplex PCR, a mixture combining 60 forward primers for TCR Vbeta segments and 13 reverse primers for TCR Jbeta segments was used. TCRdb retrieved this table from immuneACCESS and kept in-frame rearrangements only. Not all clones are present; in checked studies, unresolved V genes account for under half, and no reason is known for the remainder. The sample has approximately 90,000 clones on record, around four fifths of them singletons. 1.4% of the sample is taken by the ten largest. The sequenced material came from PBMCs. All receptors come from a male donor in good health and CMV-seronegative.

The V and J genes are TRBV7-3 and TRBJ1-3; perhaps TRBD1 as D (5 bases). Between the trimmed V and J ends, which lost 2 bases and 3 bases, there was a span of 11 bases. This CDR3 has 15 residues. CDR1 is SGHTA, CDR2 FQGTGA, per germline. CDR3 loop: CASSLSQGGGNTIYF. For the CDR3, the DNA is TGTGCCAGCAGCTTATCCCAGGGCGGTGGAAACACCATATATTTT.

This clone was observed a handful of times. The chain is built from TRBV6-1 and TRBJ2-7, with 9 bases lining up with TRBD2. CDR1 is MNHNS, CDR2 SASEGT, per germline. CDR3 length: 13 residues. The J segment lost 3 bases and the V segment lost 5 bases, leaving 2 bases of the junction unmatched. The CDR3 DNA reads as TGTGCCAGCAGTACTAGCGGGTACTACGAGCAGTACTTC. The encoded protein is CASSTSGYYEQYF.

The genes are TRBV6-5 and TRBJ2-7; perhaps TRBD1 as D (6 bases). V dropped 5 bases and J dropped 2 bases, with 13 bases sitting between them. Germline V gives CDR1 MNHEY, CDR2 SVGAGI. This CDR3 has 14 amino acids. CDR3 nucleotide sequence: TGTGCCAGCAGTGGTCGCAGGGGTCCCTACGAGCAGTACTTC. Translating gives CASSGRRGPYEQYF.

This chain joins TRBV6-5 and TRBJ1-2; no clear D gene. Germline V gene data show CDR1 as MNHEY and CDR2 as SVGAGI. Trimming took 5 bases from V and 2 from J, leaving 12 bases between them. This CDR3 comprises 14 residues. CDR3 DNA sequence: TGTGCCAGCAGTCCCTCGGTGGGCAACTATGGCTACACCTTC. Translated, it gives CASSPSVGNYGYTF.